The table lists the clone carrying this T cell receptor (beta chain) with a count of one. In the authors' workflow: Estimation of nucleated cell counts relied on the amplification of reference gene primers. The assay was immunoSEQ multiplex PCR, and TCRdb's table has in-frame clones only and misses some. The DNA gave D and trimming, while V, J and clone size come from that table. The table includes about 220,000 clones, roughly 80% detected once. CDR3 length: 12 residues. Germline V gene sequence: CDR1 SQVTM, CDR2 ANQGSEA. V lost 5 bases and J 0 bases, leaving 5 bases between the germline ends. A COVID-19 case was met by exposed participants within 2 weeks before study entry. The sample originates from a study of blood T cell repertoires in COVID-19.

The source is a woman aged 45-60 years who had been exposed to COVID-19. The V call is TRBV29-1, the J call TRBJ1-5; no firm D call. Sequencing was done on a sample of PBMCs or T cells enriched from blood (not recorded which). CDR3 protein: CSVTDSNQPQHF. The CDR3 coding sequence is TGCAGCGTTACAGATAGCAATCAGCCCCAGCATTTT.